The 26 T cell receptor beta chains below all came from one sample that was sequenced in a study of blood T cell repertoires in COVID-19 (dated by TCRdb to 2020 to 2022). The method behind the library was the immunoSEQ multiplex PCR assay. TCRdb stores this immuneACCESS table with in-frame sequences only. Part of the clones is absent; in the studies checked, under half of the shortfall reflects unresolved V genes, and no reason is known for the rest. The sample table lists over 200,000 clones, approximately 90% of them with a count of one. The top ten clones comprise about a sixth of the sample. The source material was PBMCs or T cells enriched from blood (not recorded which). These receptors were obtained from a man between 18 and 29 years old who had recovered from COVID-19.

This chain connects TRBV5-1 to TRBJ1-1; D call uncertain. Trimming removed 0 bases at V and 4 bases at J, with 13 bases between. The germline V gene encodes CDR1 SGHRS and CDR2 YFSETQ. The CDR3 length is 15 residues. Written as DNA, the CDR3 is TGCGCCAGCAGCTTGGCCGGGGAGGAAGGCACTGAAGCTTTCTTT. It yields the protein CASSLAGEEGTEAFF.

V and J are TRBV13 and TRBJ1-2; possibly TRBD1 for D (5 bases). With 3 bases removed from V and 7 bases from J, the gap between germline ends came to 9 bases. The germline CDR1 and CDR2 sequences are PRHDT and FYEKMQ (reference sequence). The CDR3 extends over 12 amino acids. CDR3 bases: TGTGCCAGCAGCTTGCAGGGAGGTGGCTACACCTTC. It encodes CASSLQGGGYTF.

V gene TRBV4-1 combines with J gene TRBJ2-5; TRBD1 aligns across 12 bases. CDR1 and CDR2 from the germline V gene are MGHRA and YSYEKL. This CDR3 is built from 17 residues. J was trimmed by 4 bases and V by 1 base; bases with no gene match: 7. CDR3 sequence: CASSQGAGTGGRETQYF. Written as DNA, the CDR3 is TGCGCCAGCAGCCAAGGTGCCGGGACAGGGGGCCGAGAGACCCAGTACTTC.

The chain has TRBV5-4 and TRBJ2-5; a weak D match, TRBD2 (7 bases). The CDR3 sequence is 16 residues long. The germline gives CDR1 SGHNT, CDR2 YYREEE (reference sequence). The CDR3 DNA reads TGTTCTTATTGTAAGGGGGGGTTGGGGCGTCAAGAGACCCAGTACTTC. Amino acids: CSYCKGGLGRQETQYF. Full variable domain (rest looked up from reference TRBV5-4 and TRBJ2-5): ETGVTQSPTHLIKTRGQQVTLRCSSQSGHNTVSWYQQALGQGPQFIFQYYREEENGRGNFPPRFSGLQFPNYSSELNVNALELDDSALYLCSYCKGGLGRQETQYFGPGTRLLVL.

This clone has only one observation. J is TRBJ1-5 and V is TRBV19; 7 bases are shared with TRBD1. After removal of 3 bases from V and 6 bases from J, the junction contained 2 bases not matched to a gene. There are 13 residues in the CDR3. Germline-derived CDR1 and CDR2 are LNHDA and SQIVND (reference sequence). The CDR3 coding sequence is TGTGCCAGTAGTATTACAGGGGCTCAGCCCCAGCATTTT. As protein: CASSITGAQPQHF.

The chain carries TRBV5-4 and TRBJ2-7; D gene ambiguous. Germline lookup yields CDR1 SGHNT and CDR2 YYREEE (reference sequence). V shed 5 bases and J shed 0 bases, with 9 bases lying between them. The CDR3 extends over 13 amino acids. The CDR3 bases are TGTGCCAGCAGTTCGCAGAACTCCTACGAGCAGTACTTC. This codes for CASSSQNSYEQYF.

This clone was found a few times. The V gene is TRBV11-3, the J gene TRBJ1-1, with a possible D match to TRBD1 (5 bases). The V end was cut by 3 bases, the J end by 0 bases, with 8 bases between. CDR1 and CDR2 (germline): SGHNT, YENEEA. CDR3 length: 14 residues. The CDR3 DNA is TGTGCCAGCAGCTTTGACAGAATGAACACTGAAGCTTTCTTT. Its protein product is CASSFDRMNTEAFF.

This chain connects TRBV11-3 to TRBJ1-1, with a weak D call TRBD1 (5 bases). Trimming cost V 5 bases and J 1 base, with 14 bases left between them. The CDR3 totals 15 residues. Germline CDR1 and CDR2: SGHNT and YENEEA. The DNA of the CDR3 is TGTGCCAGCAGCCCACCGGGGGGGACGAACACTGAAGCTTTCTTT. This translates into CASSPPGGTNTEAFF.

The chain links TRBV20-1 to TRBJ2-7; 9 bases are shared with TRBD1. CDR1 and CDR2 (germline): DFQATT, SNEGSKA (reference sequence). There are 17 residues in the CDR3. J was trimmed by 4 bases and V by 3 bases; bases with no gene match: 16. CDR3 bases: TGCAGTGCTAGTAAAAAGGTCCCGGGACAGGGAGTTTACGAGCAGTACTTC. Translating it yields CSASKKVPGQGVYEQYF.

This clone came up once. The chain couples TRBV10-3 to TRBJ2-7; 9 positions agree with TRBD2. V shed 2 bases, J shed 3 bases, and the junction held 5 bases outside the gene matches. Germline-derived CDR1 and CDR2 are ENHRY and SYGVKD. This CDR3 contains 15 residues. The CDR3 is CAISELLAGNYEQYF. The DNA for the CDR3 is TGTGCCATCAGTGAGCTTCTAGCGGGGAACTACGAGCAGTACTTC.

The rearrangement links TRBV7-8 to TRBJ2-3, with 7 bases that match TRBD1. There are 19 residues in the CDR3. The germline CDR1 and CDR2 sequences are SGHVS and FQNEAQ. V dropped 5 bases and J dropped 0; count of bases not matched to a gene: 17. The CDR3 loop is CASSILGGRDSLSTDTQYF. As DNA, the CDR3 is TGTGCCAGCAGCATACTAGGAGGCCGGGACAGCCTTAGCACAGATACGCAGTATTTT.

The gene calls are TRBV29-1 and TRBJ2-1; D unresolved. The length of the CDR3 is 13 residues. The germline V gene has CDR1 SQVTM and CDR2 ANQGSEA. V lost 6 bases and J 9 bases, leaving 18 bases between the germline ends. CDR3 amino acids: CSVIPGNLGEQFF. The CDR3 DNA sequence: TGCAGCGTGATCCCAGGAAACTTGGGTGAGCAGTTCTTC.

V is TRBV29-1 and J is TRBJ2-1; perhaps TRBD2 as D (7 bases). The CDR3 is 13 residues long. V gave up 7 bases and J gave up 3 bases, with 13 bases separating them. CDR1 and CDR2 from the germline V gene are SQVTM and ANQGSEA. CDR3 protein: CSGGGGRYNEQFF. CDR3 DNA: TGCAGCGGTGGGGGGGGCCGCTACAATGAGCAGTTCTTC.

This clone has just a few counts. The CDR3 sequence is CASSSSSGGYYNEQFF. DNA of the CDR3: TGTGCCAGCAGTTCATCTAGCGGGGGGTACTACAATGAGCAGTTCTTC. V usage is TRBV2 and J usage is TRBJ2-1; 11 nucleotides match TRBD2. The CDR3 has 16 residues. The V gene's germline CDR1 is SNHLY and CDR2 FYNNEI. The V and J ends lost 5 bases and 3 bases, in that order; junction bases with no gene match: 6. Drawing the rest from reference TRBV2 and TRBJ2-1, the complete variable domain is EPEVTQTPSHQVTQMGQEVILRCVPISNHLYFYWYRQILGQKVEFLVSFYNNEISEKSEIFDDQFSVERPDGSNFTLKIRSTKLEDSAMYFCASSSSSGGYYNEQFFGPGTRLTVL.

This sequence joins TRBV2 and TRBJ1-6; D unresolved. The CDR3 runs to 14 residues. The germline CDR1 and CDR2 sequences are SNHLY and FYNNEI. Trimming took off 9 bases at V and 0 bases at J, with 9 bases between the two ends. The DNA of the CDR3 is TGTGCCAGTATGGTTAGCTCCTATAATTCACCCCTCCACTTT. Protein sequence: CASMVSSYNSPLHF.

The chain uses TRBV3-1 (or the pseudogene TRBV3-2) and TRBJ2-5; D is unresolved. V dropped 2 bases and J dropped 2 bases, with 3 bases sitting between them. From germline, CDR1 is LGHDT and CDR2 YNNKEL (reference sequence). This CDR3 has 12 residues. CDR3 residues: CASSQIQETQYF. The CDR3 DNA follows: TGTGCCAGCAGCCAAATACAAGAGACCCAGTACTTC.

This chain uses TRBV6-5 with TRBJ2-5; 7 bases are shared with TRBD1. The CDR3 is made up of 13 amino acids. V trimming: 10 bases; J trimming: 5 bases; junction bases outside the gene matches: 10. Germline-derived CDR1 and CDR2 are MNHEY and SVGAGI. CDR3 in DNA: TGTGCCACCCGACAGGGCCGGGTCGAGACCCAGTACTTC. This encodes CATRQGRVETQYF.

The gene calls are TRBV4-1 and TRBJ1-2; D possibly corresponds to TRBD1 (6 bases). This CDR3 has 15 residues. Germline assignment: CDR1 MGHRA and CDR2 YSYEKL. V was trimmed by 0 bases and J by 7 bases, leaving 15 bases between them. CDR3 sequence reads: CASSQDQGNGIGYTF. The DNA of the CDR3 is TGCGCCAGCAGCCAAGATCAGGGGAATGGGATTGGCTACACCTTC.

This rearrangement joins TRBV19 to TRBJ1-4; D gene ambiguous. Looked up from germline, CDR1 is LNHDA and CDR2 is SQIVND (reference sequence). Trimming took 6 bases from V and 5 from J, leaving 13 bases between them. This CDR3 contains 14 residues. Written as DNA, the CDR3 is TGTGCCAGTAGGGCAGGCACTCTAAATGAAAAACTGTTTTTT. Residues: CASRAGTLNEKLFF.

There are a few counts of this clone. This chain joins TRBV5-1 and TRBJ1-2; the match to TRBD1 covers 8 bases. The CDR3 sequence is 15 residues long. Per the germline V gene, CDR1 is SGHRS and CDR2 is YFSETQ. The V and J ends lost 4 bases and 4 bases, in that order; junction bases with no gene match: 9. DNA of the CDR3: TGCGCCAGCAGCGGCCTTCTGGACAGGGCCTATGGCTACACCTTC. It is translated as CASSGLLDRAYGYTF. The full variable domain, with the rest looked up from reference TRBV5-1 and TRBJ1-2, is KAGVTQTPRYLIKTRGQQVTLSCSPISGHRSVSWYQQTPGQGLQFLFEYFSETQRNKGNFPGRFSGRQFSNSRSEMNVSTLELGDSALYLCASSGLLDRAYGYTFGSGTRLTVV.

The chain links TRBV24-1 to TRBJ2-2, with 12 bases identical to TRBD2. V shed 3 bases and J 2 bases; nucleotides not matched to a gene: 6. Germline V gene data show CDR1 as KGHDR and CDR2 as SFDVKD. There are 18 residues in the CDR3. The CDR3 DNA reads as TGTGCCACCAGTGATCCGACTAGCGGGAGTGTCAACACCGGGGAGCTGTTTTTT. It encodes CATSDPTSGSVNTGELFF.

The chain employs TRBV4-1 and TRBJ2-7; no clear D gene. The ends were cut back, 0 bases at V and 6 bases at J, with 6 bases in the middle. Per germline, CDR1 MGHRA and CDR2 YSYEKL. The CDR3 has 12 amino acids. The CDR3 DNA reads as TGCGCCAGCAGCCAAGATCGGGTCGAGCAGTACTTC. Its protein is CASSQDRVEQYF.

V gene TRBV6-5 combines with J gene TRBJ1-5, with 10 bases that match TRBD1. Germline trimming cut 5 bases from V and 8 bases from J; bases unmatched to any gene: 6. The length of the CDR3 is 14 residues. Germline assignment: CDR1 MNHEY and CDR2 SVGAGI. The CDR3 reads CASSPRTGGEPQHF. In nucleotides, the CDR3 is TGTGCCAGCAGTCCCCGGACAGGGGGAGAGCCCCAGCATTTT.

J is TRBJ2-7 and V is TRBV19; tentative D call: TRBD2 (6 bases). This CDR3 contains 12 residues. CDR1 is LNHDA, CDR2 SQIVND, per germline (reference sequence). V shed 10 bases and J shed 2 bases, with 12 bases lying between them. CDR3 region: CATSGWAYEQYF. The CDR3 DNA follows: TGTGCCACCAGCGGGTGGGCCTACGAGCAGTACTTC.

V usage is TRBV6-1 and J usage is TRBJ2-2; D is perhaps TRBD1 (6 bases). Per the germline V gene, CDR1 is MNHNS and CDR2 is SASEGT. With 1 base removed from V and 4 bases from J, the gap between germline ends came to 13 bases. CDR3 length: 16 amino acids. The CDR3 spells CASSEEQGVGTGELFF. In DNA, the CDR3 is TGTGCCAGCAGTGAAGAACAGGGAGTTGGCACCGGGGAGCTGTTTTTT.

The genes are TRBV28 and TRBJ2-7; 8 nucleotides match TRBD2. This CDR3 spans 14 amino acids. The germline V gene has CDR1 MDHEN and CDR2 SYDVKM. V lost 8 bases and J lost 3; bases outside the gene matches: 9. CDR3 sequence reads: CASSAGGNNYEQYF. The DNA of the CDR3 is TGTGCCAGCTCCGCGGGAGGTAATAACTACGAGCAGTACTTC.